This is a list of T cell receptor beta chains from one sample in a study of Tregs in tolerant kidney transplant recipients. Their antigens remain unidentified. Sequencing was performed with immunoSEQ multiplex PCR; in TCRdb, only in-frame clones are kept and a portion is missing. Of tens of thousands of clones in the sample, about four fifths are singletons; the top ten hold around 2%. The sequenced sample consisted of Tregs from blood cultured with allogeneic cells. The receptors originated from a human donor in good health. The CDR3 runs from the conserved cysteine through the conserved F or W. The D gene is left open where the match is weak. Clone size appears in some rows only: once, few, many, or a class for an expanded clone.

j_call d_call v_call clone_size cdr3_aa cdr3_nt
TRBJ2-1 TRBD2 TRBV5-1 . CASSLARTSGPSYNEQFF TGCGCCAGCAGCTTGGCAAGGACTAGCGGGCCCTCCTACAATGAGCAGTTCTTC
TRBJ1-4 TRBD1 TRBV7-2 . CASGLAGTGINEKLFF TGTGCCAGCGGCCTCGCCGGGACAGGGATTAATGAAAAACTGTTTTTT
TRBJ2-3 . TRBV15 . CATSKRSAAITDTQYF TGTGCCACCAGCAAGAGATCGGCAGCTATCACAGATACGCAGTATTTT
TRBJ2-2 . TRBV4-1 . CASSPPRRDVNTGELFF TGCGCCAGCAGCCCCCCTAGGCGGGACGTGAACACCGGGGAGCTGTTTTTT
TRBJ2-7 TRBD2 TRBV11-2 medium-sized CASSIGLAGVSSYEQYF TGTGCCAGCAGCATAGGACTAGCGGGAGTGTCGTCCTACGAGCAGTACTTC
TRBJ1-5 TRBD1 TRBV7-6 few CASSPGTGGGQPQHF TGTGCCAGCAGCCCTGGGACAGGGGGCGGTCAGCCCCAGCATTTT
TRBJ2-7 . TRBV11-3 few CASSFLPSRAYEQYF TGTGCCAGCAGCTTCCTACCTTCTAGGGCCTACGAGCAGTACTTC
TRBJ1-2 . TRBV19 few CASSILGGRGVPLEGYTF TGTGCCAGTAGTATACTGGGGGGGCGAGGAGTTCCCTTGGAAGGCTACACCTTC
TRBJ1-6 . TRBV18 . CASSPTGSPGSPLHF TGTGCCAGCTCACCAACGGGGTCTCCCGGGTCACCCCTCCACTTT
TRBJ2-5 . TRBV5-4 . CASSLAGAKKGTQYF TGTGCCAGCAGCTTGGCTGGGGCCAAGAAGGGGACCCAGTACTTC
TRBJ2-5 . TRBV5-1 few CASSLAGTYRNQETQYF TGCGCCAGCAGCTTGGCCGGGACTTACAGGAACCAAGAGACCCAGTACTTC
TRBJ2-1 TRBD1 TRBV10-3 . CAISERQGARNEQFF TGTGCCATCAGTGAAAGGCAGGGGGCGCGAAATGAGCAGTTCTTC
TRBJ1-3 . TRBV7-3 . CASSLDSNSGNTIYF TGTGCCAGCAGCCTCGACTCGAACTCTGGAAACACCATATATTTT
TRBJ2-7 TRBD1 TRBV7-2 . CASSTLTGTHEQYF TGTGCCAGCAGCACCCTGACAGGGACCCACGAGCAGTACTTC
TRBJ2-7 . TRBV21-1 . CASLKVGEQYF TGTGCCAGCCTTAAGGTGGGAGAGCAGTACTTC
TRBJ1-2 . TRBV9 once CASSVAPSAGYTF TGTGCCAGCAGCGTGGCTCCTTCGGCTGGCTACACCTTC
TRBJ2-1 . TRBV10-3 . CAIRGHNNEQFF TGTGCCATCAGGGGACACAACAATGAGCAGTTCTTC
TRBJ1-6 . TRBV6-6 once CASSYLGGNSPLHF TGTGCCAGCAGTTACTTGGGGGGGAATTCACCCCTCCACTTT
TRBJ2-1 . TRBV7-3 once CASSLDPDREQFF TGTGCCAGCAGCTTAGATCCCGACAGGGAGCAGTTCTTC
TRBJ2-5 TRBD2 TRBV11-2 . CASSQGLAGVETQYF TGTGCCAGCAGCCAAGGACTAGCGGGAGTCGAGACCCAGTACTTC
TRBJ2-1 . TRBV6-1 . CASSLQGYEQFF TGTGCCAGCAGTCTACAGGGCTATGAGCAGTTCTTC
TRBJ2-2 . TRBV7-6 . CASSLAPGTGELFF TGTGCCAGCAGCTTAGCGCCGGGGACCGGGGAGCTGTTTTTT
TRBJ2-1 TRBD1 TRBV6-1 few CASSPDRGTFNEQFF TGTGCCAGCAGCCCCGACAGGGGGACTTTCAATGAGCAGTTCTTC
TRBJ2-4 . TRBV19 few CASSIGFRETRAKNIQYF TGTGCCAGTAGTATAGGGTTTCGTGAAACCAGAGCCAAAAACATTCAGTACTTC
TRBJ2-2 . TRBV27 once CASSKLGGELFF TGTGCCAGCAGCAAATTGGGCGGGGAGCTGTTTTTT
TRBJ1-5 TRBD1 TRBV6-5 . CASRSQGGNQPQHF TGTGCCAGCAGGTCACAGGGGGGCAATCAGCCCCAGCATTTT
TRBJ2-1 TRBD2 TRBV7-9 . CASGWRGTSGSNEQFF TGTGCCAGCGGCTGGAGGGGAACTAGCGGGAGCAATGAGCAGTTCTTC
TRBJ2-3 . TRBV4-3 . CASSQGLATVRDTQYF TGCGCCAGCAGCCAAGGCCTAGCGACCGTTCGGGATACGCAGTATTTT
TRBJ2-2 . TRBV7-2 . CASSLWPPGGLDTGELFF TGTGCCAGCAGCTTATGGCCCCCTGGCGGGCTAGACACCGGGGAGCTGTTTTTT
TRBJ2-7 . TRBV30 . CAWTGSASYEQYF TGTGCCTGGACAGGGTCGGCTTCCTACGAGCAGTACTTC
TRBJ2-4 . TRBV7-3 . CASSLRDSHIQYF TGTGCCAGCAGCCTAAGGGACTCGCACATTCAGTACTTC
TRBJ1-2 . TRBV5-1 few CASSLEDNYGYTF TGCGCCAGCAGCTTGGAGGACAACTATGGCTACACCTTC
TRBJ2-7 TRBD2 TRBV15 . CATSRGGIAGGYEQYF TGTGCCACCAGCAGAGGTGGAATAGCGGGGGGGTACGAGCAGTACTTC
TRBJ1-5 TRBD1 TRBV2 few CASKRDSTYHQPQHF TGTGCCAGCAAACGGGACAGCACCTATCACCAGCCCCAGCATTTT
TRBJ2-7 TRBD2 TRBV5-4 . CASTLGGGSRYSYEQYF TGTGCCAGCACCCTGGGAGGCGGGAGTCGTTATTCCTACGAGCAGTACTTC
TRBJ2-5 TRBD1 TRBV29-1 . CSVRGDRGRVETQYF TGCAGCGTTCGAGGGGACAGGGGTAGGGTAGAGACCCAGTACTTC
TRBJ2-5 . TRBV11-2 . CASSHAGETQYF TGTGCCAGCAGCCATGCTGGAGAGACCCAGTACTTC
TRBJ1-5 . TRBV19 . CASSMRGITNQPQHF TGTGCCAGTAGTATGAGAGGGATCACCAATCAGCCCCAGCATTTT
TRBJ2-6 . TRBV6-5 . CASSRRISGANVLTF TGTGCCAGCAGTCGTAGGATCTCTGGGGCCAACGTCCTGACTTTC
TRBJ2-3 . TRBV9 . CASSVGGGADTQYF TGTGCCAGCAGCGTAGGAGGGGGGGCAGATACGCAGTATTTT
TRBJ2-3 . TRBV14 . CASSHSSASTATDTQYF TGTGCCAGCAGCCACAGTTCGGCCAGTACGGCCACAGATACGCAGTATTTT
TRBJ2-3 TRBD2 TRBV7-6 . CASSPMSSGETDTQYF TGTGCCAGCAGCCCGATGTCTAGCGGGGAAACAGATACGCAGTATTTT
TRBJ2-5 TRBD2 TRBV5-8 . CASSQGLARQETQYF TGTGCCAGCAGCCAGGGACTAGCAAGACAAGAGACCCAGTACTTC
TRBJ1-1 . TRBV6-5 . CASSNAGDTEAFF TGTGCCAGCAGTAATGCAGGGGACACTGAAGCTTTCTTT
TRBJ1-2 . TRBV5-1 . CASVTDIGGYTF TGCGCCAGCGTGACAGATATCGGAGGCTACACCTTC
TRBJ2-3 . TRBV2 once CASSGGPDTQYF TGTGCCAGCAGTGGGGGGCCGGATACGCAGTATTTT
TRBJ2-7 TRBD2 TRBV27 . CASSPLGLAGGHSYEQYF TGTGCCAGCAGTCCGCTGGGACTAGCGGGGGGACACTCCTACGAGCAGTACTTC
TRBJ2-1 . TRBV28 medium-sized CASSFGGVSYNEQFF TGTGCCAGCAGTTTTGGCGGAGTCTCCTACAATGAGCAGTTCTTC
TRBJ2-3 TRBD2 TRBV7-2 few CASSTRLAGGTDTQYF TGTGCCAGCAGCACCCGACTAGCGGGAGGCACAGATACGCAGTATTTT
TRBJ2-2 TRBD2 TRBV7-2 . CASSPQVGLAGGNTGELFF TGTGCCAGCAGCCCGCAGGTGGGACTAGCGGGGGGAAACACCGGGGAGCTGTTTTTT
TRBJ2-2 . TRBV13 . CASSKRGGLHTGELFF TGTGCCAGCAGTAAAAGAGGCGGTCTACACACCGGGGAGCTGTTTTTT
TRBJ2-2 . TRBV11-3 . CASSLVLGNTGELFF TGTGCCAGCAGCTTAGTTCTGGGGAACACCGGGGAGCTGTTTTTT
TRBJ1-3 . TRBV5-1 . CASSVRGAPGNTIYF TGCGCCAGCAGTGTTCGGGGGGCGCCAGGAAACACCATATATTTT
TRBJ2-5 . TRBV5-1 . CASSYVAAQETQYF TGCGCCAGCAGTTATGTAGCGGCACAAGAGACCCAGTACTTC
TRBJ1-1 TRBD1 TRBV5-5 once CASSHRGTEAFF TGTGCCAGCAGTCACAGGGGCACTGAAGCTTTCTTT
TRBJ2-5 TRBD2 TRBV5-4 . CASSLIGSGSIRETQYF TGTGCCAGCAGCTTAATTGGGAGCGGGAGCATCCGAGAGACCCAGTACTTC
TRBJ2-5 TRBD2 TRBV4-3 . CASSQGRRTSGETQYF TGCGCCAGCAGCCAAGGGAGGAGGACTAGCGGAGAGACCCAGTACTTC
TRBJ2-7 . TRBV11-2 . CASSPLFGVAYEQYF TGTGCCAGCAGCCCGCTATTTGGGGTAGCCTACGAGCAGTACTTC
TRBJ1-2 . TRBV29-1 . CSVEGEARYGYTF TGCAGCGTTGAAGGCGAAGCGCGCTATGGCTACACCTTC
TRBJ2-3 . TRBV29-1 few CSVSSRVSTDTQYF TGCAGCGTCTCCTCGCGGGTGAGCACAGATACGCAGTATTTT